The present TCR beta chain was sequenced within a study of blood T cell repertoires in COVID-19. Study-level background: In each case, the material was cDNA or gDNA derived from T cells, B-cell-depleted T cells, or PBMCs.

As handled by the study authors: Cell counts per sample came from amplifying reference gene primers. Some clones are missing from TCRdb's copy, which holds only in-frame ones; the method was immunoSEQ multiplex PCR. V and J calls and clone size are those listed in that table; D and trimming were worked out from the DNA. The table lists 95,000 to 150,000 clones, roughly four fifths of them singletons, with approximately 3.9% in the top ten. The CDR3 is 16 amino acids. CDR1 is MNHNS, CDR2 SASEGT, per germline. J gave up 0 bases and V 4 bases, and 8 bases lay outside the gene matches. This clonotype was obtained from a woman in her forties or fifties with acute or convalescent COVID-19. Source material: peripheral blood. This chain uses TRBV6-1 with TRBJ1-2, with 7 bases identical to TRBD1. The CDR3 loop reads CASSGSGGRANYGYTF. CDR3 nucleotides: TGTGCCAGCAGTGGGTCAGGGGGTCGAGCTAACTATGGCTACACCTTC.